This T cell receptor beta chain stems from a study of blood T cell repertoires in COVID-19. Original analysis: Amplification from reference gene primers served as the basis for estimated nucleated cell counts. Clones were sequenced by immunoSEQ multiplex PCR, and TCRdb holds only the in-frame ones, with some missing. V and J calls and clone size are as listed in that table; D and trimming were resolved from the DNA. The sample has more than 90,000 clones, 87% seen once; the top ten hold 6.5% to 8.5%. Sequenced material: peripheral blood. This receptor was identified in a human donor in a cohort sampled during active COVID-19.

CDR3 nucleotides: TGTGCCAGCAGCTTATTGGCGGGAGGGGGCACAGATACGCAGTATTTT. Translating gives CASSLLAGGGTDTQYF. This chain uses TRBV11-3 with TRBJ2-3; 9 nucleotides align to TRBD2. After removal of 2 bases from V and 1 base from J, the junction contained 4 bases not matched to a gene. This CDR3 comprises 16 residues. The germline V gene has CDR1 SGHNT and CDR2 YENEEA.